Below, one T cell receptor beta chain is given with its context. CDR1 SEHNR and CDR2 FQNEAQ come from the germline V gene (reference sequence). The CDR3 has 15 amino acids. V shed 2 bases, J shed 8 bases, and the junction held 9 bases outside the gene matches. The assay was immunoSEQ multiplex PCR, and TCRdb's table has in-frame clones only and misses some. This sample has around 500,000 clones, with around 80% found just once. The entry originates in a study of shared clonotypes between healthy human individuals. The sequenced sample consisted of PBMCs. The J gene is TRBJ2-1, the V gene TRBV7-9; 7 bases map to TRBD2. This sequence originates from a woman between 40 and 55 years old in good health. Some clones in this sample may be carry-over from other donors' samples. CDR3 DNA sequence: TGTGCCAGCAGCTTAAATCCCCCAGCGGGACATGAGCAGTTCTTC. Its translation: CASSLNPPAGHEQFF.